The T cell receptor (beta chain) described here comes from a study of T cell changes during pregnancy in multiple sclerosis. Only one count was recorded for this clone. CDR3 size: 15 residues. CDR1 is LGHNA, CDR2 YSLEER, per germline. The V and J ends lost 0 bases and 2 bases respectively, with 11 bases between them. Measured with immunoSEQ multiplex PCR; TCRdb has only the in-frame clones, and not every one. The sample yields 9,000 to 10,000 clones, around 80% seen once. J is TRBJ2-7 and V is TRBV4-3; D is possibly TRBD2 (5 bases). The sequencing used CD8+ T cells from peripheral blood mononuclear cells, collected in the third trimester of pregnancy. This TCR derives from a female donor in good health, enrolled as a control in a pregnancy study. CDR3 sequence: CASSQDLTGTYEQYF. The CDR3 DNA is TGCGCCAGCAGCCAAGATTTAACGGGGACCTACGAGCAGTACTTC.